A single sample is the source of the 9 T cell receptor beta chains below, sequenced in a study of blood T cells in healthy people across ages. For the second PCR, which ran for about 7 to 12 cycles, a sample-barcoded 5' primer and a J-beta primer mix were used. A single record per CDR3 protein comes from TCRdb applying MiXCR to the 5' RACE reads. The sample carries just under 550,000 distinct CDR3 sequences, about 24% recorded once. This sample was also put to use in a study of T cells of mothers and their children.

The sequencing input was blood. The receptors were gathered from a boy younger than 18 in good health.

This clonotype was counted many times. CDR3 DNA: TGTGCCAGCAGTTTTTCAAATAGCCGTGTGGATACGCAGTATTTT. Translated: CASSFSNSRVDTQYF. J is TRBJ2-3 and V is TRBV28; no reliable D call. The germline gives CDR1 MDHEN, CDR2 SYDVKM. V lost 3 bases and J 6 bases, leaving 16 bases between the germline ends. The CDR3 loop spans 15 amino acids.

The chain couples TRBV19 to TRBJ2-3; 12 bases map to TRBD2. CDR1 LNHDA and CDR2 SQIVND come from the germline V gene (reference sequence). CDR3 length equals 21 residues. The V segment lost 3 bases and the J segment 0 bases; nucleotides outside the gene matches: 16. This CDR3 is CASSIPRQGLAGRASTDTQYF. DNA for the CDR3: TGTGCCAGTAGTATCCCCCGCCAAGGACTAGCGGGACGTGCTAGCACAGATACGCAGTATTTT.

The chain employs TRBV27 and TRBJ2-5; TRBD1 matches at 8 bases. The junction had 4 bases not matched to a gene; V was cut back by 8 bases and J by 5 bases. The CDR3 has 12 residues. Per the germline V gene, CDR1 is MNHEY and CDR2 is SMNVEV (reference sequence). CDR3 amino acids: CASGQGFETQYF. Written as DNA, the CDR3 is TGTGCCAGCGGACAGGGTTTCGAGACCCAGTACTTC.

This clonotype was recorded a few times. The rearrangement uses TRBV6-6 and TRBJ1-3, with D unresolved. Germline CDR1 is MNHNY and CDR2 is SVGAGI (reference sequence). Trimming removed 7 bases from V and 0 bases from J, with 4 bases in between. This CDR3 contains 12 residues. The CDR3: CASTPSGNTIYF. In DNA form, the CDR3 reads TGTGCCAGCACCCCCTCTGGAAACACCATATATTTT.

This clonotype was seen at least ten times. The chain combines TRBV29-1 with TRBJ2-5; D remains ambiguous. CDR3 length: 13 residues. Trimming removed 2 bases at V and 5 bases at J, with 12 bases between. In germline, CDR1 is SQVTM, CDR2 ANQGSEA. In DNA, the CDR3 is TGCAGCGTTGAAACACCGGTCTTGGAGACCCAGTACTTC. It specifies CSVETPVLETQYF.

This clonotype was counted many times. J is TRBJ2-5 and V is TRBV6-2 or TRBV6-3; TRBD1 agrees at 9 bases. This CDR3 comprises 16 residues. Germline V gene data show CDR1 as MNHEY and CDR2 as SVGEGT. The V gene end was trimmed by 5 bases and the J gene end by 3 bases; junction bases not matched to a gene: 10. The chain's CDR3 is CASSGRTGVGEETQYF. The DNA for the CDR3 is TGTGCCAGCAGTGGACGGACAGGGGTAGGAGAAGAGACCCAGTACTTC.

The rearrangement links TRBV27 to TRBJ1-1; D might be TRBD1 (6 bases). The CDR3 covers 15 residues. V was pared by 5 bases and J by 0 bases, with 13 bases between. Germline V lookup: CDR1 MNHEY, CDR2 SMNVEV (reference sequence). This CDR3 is CASSLGQIMNTEAFF. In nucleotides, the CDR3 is TGTGCCAGCAGTCTAGGACAGATTATGAACACTGAAGCTTTCTTT.

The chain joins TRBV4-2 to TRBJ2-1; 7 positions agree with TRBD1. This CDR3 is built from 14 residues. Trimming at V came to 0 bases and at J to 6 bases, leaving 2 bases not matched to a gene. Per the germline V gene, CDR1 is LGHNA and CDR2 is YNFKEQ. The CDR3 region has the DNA TGTGCCAGCAGCCAAGAACAGGGGTCCAATGAGCAGTTCTTC. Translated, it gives CASSQEQGSNEQFF.

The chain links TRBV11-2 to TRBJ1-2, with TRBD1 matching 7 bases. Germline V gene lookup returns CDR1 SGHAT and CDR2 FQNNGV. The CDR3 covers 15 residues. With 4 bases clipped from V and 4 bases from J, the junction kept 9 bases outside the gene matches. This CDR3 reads CASSSRQGGGYGYTF. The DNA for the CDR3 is TGTGCCAGCAGCTCGCGACAGGGAGGGGGCTATGGCTACACCTTC.